The 2 T cell receptor beta chains reported below all come from one sample, sequenced in a study of OX40 agonist ivuxolimab in advanced cancers. The library was generated by the immunoSEQ multiplex PCR assay. TCRdb re-hosts the immuneACCESS table, in-frame sequences only. Its copies lack some clones; in the studies checked, an unresolved V gene accounts for under half of them, and the cause for the rest is not known. In this sample the table shows tens of thousands of clones, over 70% of which occur a single time. Less than 11% of the sample belongs to the ten largest clones. The starting material was CD4+ or CD8+ T cells sorted from blood, obtained in a trial of the OX40 agonist ivuxolimab. These receptors were collected from an adult with an advanced solid tumor such as melanoma, head and neck, liver or kidney cancer.

This sequence joins TRBV7-9 and TRBJ2-1, with 12 bases aligning to TRBD2. The V segment lost 3 bases and the J segment 1 base; nucleotides outside the gene matches: 1. Germline V CDR1 and CDR2: SEHNR, FQNEAQ (reference sequence). There are 16 residues in the CDR3. The CDR3 loop is CASSFGLAGSYNEQFF. DNA for the CDR3: TGTGCCAGCAGCTTCGGACTAGCGGGGTCCTACAATGAGCAGTTCTTC.

A few counts support this clone. This sequence joins TRBV5-1 and TRBJ1-1; no clear D. This CDR3 is built from 15 residues. In germline, CDR1 is SGHRS, CDR2 YFSETQ. Trimming stripped 5 bases from V and 1 base from J, with 15 bases between. Written as DNA, the CDR3 is TGCGCCAGCAGTAGTCCACTTACAGAGAACACTGAAGCTTTCTTT. It yields the protein CASSSPLTENTEAFF.